This T cell receptor beta chain was recorded in a study of T cell responses to AZD1222 COVID-19 vaccine listed by TCRdb under 2021. At the level of the whole study: A total of over 230 trial participants underwent TCR sequencing, of whom under 220 had received two doses of AZD1222 and about 25 had received two doses of the MenACWY control vaccine. Enrollment into the trials was organized by age into subgroups of 18-55, 56-69 and 70-plus years, and those subgroups contained roughly 150, 30 and 60 TCR-sequenced participants, respectively.

Study-wide findings and limitations: Vaccine-associated CD4 TCRs spanned the whole spike protein, with dominant responses in regions 160-218 and 743-854. In the small 56-69-year group, the increase in depth fell short of significance, most likely because of low power. A significant rise in spike-specific TCR breadth and depth was observed after two AZD1222 doses relative to day 0 and relative to MenACWY recipients. Only six AZD1222 recipients were SARS-CoV-2 seropositive at baseline, limiting conclusions about previously exposed vaccinees. Because no day 14 peak-response samples were available, the repertoires could be characterized only after the peak T cell response. Reportedly, close to half of the unique spike-specific TCRs recognized epitopes lying outside the regions that are mutated in the B.1.351 and B.1.1.7 variants. Participants were mostly white British and included more females than males, and it was suggested by the authors that clonal diversity may have been underestimated.

The CDR3 numbers 15 residues from cysteine through phenylalanine. The entry retains the CDR3 DNA only, 45 bases that are in frame from base 1. A distance of 16 bases separates the germline ends of V and J, which lose 3 bases and 4 bases respectively. The germline V gene yields MDHEN for CDR1 and SYDVKM for CDR2. The CDR3 regions of human TCRbeta chains were analyzed by immunosequencing. The paper's processing steps were these. TCRs in the repertoires were matched against a reference library of SARS-CoV-2-specific TCRs that had been generated with the MIRA antigen-specificity platform. Breadth was defined as the fraction of unique TCRs that were SARS-CoV-2-associated. Depth was defined as the fraction of total T cells that were SARS-CoV-2-associated. Each spike-specific TCR was assigned to its reactive spike region and to a CD4 or CD8 class using the MIRA data. Log10-transformed breadth and depth values were compared by one-way ANOVA with Sidak's multiple comparisons tests. Drawn from immuneACCESS, this table holds only the in-frame rearrangements with V and J called that TCRdb kept. Clones are partly lost; checked studies trace under half to an unresolved V gene and leave the rest unexplained. V and J calls and clone size are copied from that table; D and trimming were computed from the DNA. The sample table lists about 140,000 clones, roughly 88% of them with a count of one. The ten largest clones take up about 6% of the sample.

With respect to this clone: Its antigen remains undetermined. No base qualities exist here, and no much larger clone lies one base off it.

The sample's time point label, in plain terms: about 28 days (+/-7) after the second vaccine dose. AZD1222 recipients given second doses at about 4 weeks or at about 12 weeks were pooled, since spike-specific TCR depth and breadth were not found to differ between the two schedules. Samples from vaccinated people were obtained from the UK trials COV001 and COV002, which included a single-blind randomized controlled phase 2/3 trial of AZD1222 (ChAdOx1 nCoV-19) in healthy adults. For TCRbeta chain sequencing, PBMC samples from trial participants were taken at day 0 and at day 28 after the second dose.

The chain is assembled from TRBV28 and TRBJ2-7, with the D gene uncertain. The clonotype originates from an adult who received the AZD1222 COVID-19 vaccine. The sequences come from peripheral blood, collected 28 days after the second AZD1222 dose. CDR3 sequence: CASSLDGSGGYEQYF. The base sequence is TGTGCCAGCAGTTTGGACGGATCTGGTGGTTACGAGCAGTACTTC.